A selection of T cell receptor beta chains follows, all from one sample in a study of CD8 T cells in Susac syndrome. TCRdb fed the immunoSEQ multiplex PCR reads into MiXCR, producing one record per CDR3 protein. The sample contains over 95,000 distinct CDR3 sequences, less than 95% of which appear only once. Sequenced sample: CD8+ T cells from PBMCs. The receptors were sampled from a human donor in good health. Both conserved end residues are part of each CDR3. A D gene is named only where the DNA matches it firmly. Only part of the rows carry a size: once, few, many, or a class if the clone is expanded.

clone size	D gene	J gene	V gene	CDR3 protein	CDR3 DNA
NA	NA	TRBJ1-2	TRBV19	CASSRGAGALGYTF	TGTGCCAGTAGTAGAGGGGCGGGGGCCCTTGGCTACACCTTC
NA	TRBD1	TRBJ1-6	TRBV7-2	CASSLVGDRDNSPLHF	TGTGCCAGCAGCTTAGTGGGCGACAGGGACAATTCACCCCTCCACTTT
once	NA	TRBJ1-5	TRBV29-1	CSAGTDNQPQHF	TGCAGCGCCGGGACTGATAATCAGCCCCAGCATTTT
NA	NA	TRBJ2-5	TRBV20-1	CSAPNRETQYF	TGCAGTGCGCCGAACCGGGAGACCCAGTACTTC
NA	NA	TRBJ2-1	TRBV10-3	CAITQGEGNEQFF	TGTGCCATCACACAGGGGGAGGGCAATGAGCAGTTCTTC
NA	TRBD2	TRBJ2-3	TRBV7-2	CASSSGLAATDTQYF	TGTGCCAGCAGCTCGGGACTAGCGGCTACAGATACGCAGTATTTT
NA	TRBD1	TRBJ2-7	TRBV9	CASSAGTGTYEQYF	TGTGCCAGCAGCGCCGGGACAGGGACCTACGAGCAGTACTTC
NA	TRBD1	TRBJ2-2	TRBV6-1	CASSEADRVRLFF	TGTGCCAGCAGTGAAGCCGACAGGGTCCGGCTGTTTTTT
NA	TRBD2	TRBJ2-5	TRBV5-1	CASSLSTSGSGAYGTQYF	TGCGCCAGCAGCTTGTCCACTAGCGGGAGTGGGGCCTATGGGACCCAGTACTTC
once	NA	TRBJ1-1	TRBV29-1	CSALKEGSNTEAFF	TGCAGCGCTTTAAAGGAGGGTTCGAACACTGAAGCTTTCTTT
once	NA	TRBJ2-5	TRBV20-1	CSARGRGAVETQYF	TGCAGCGCCAGGGGGAGGGGCGCGGTGGAGACCCAGTACTTC
NA	TRBD2	TRBJ2-4	TRBV14	CASSHPPSERGVGVKNIQYF	TGTGCCAGCAGCCACCCTCCGAGCGAGCGGGGCGTTGGGGTAAAAAACATTCAGTACTTC
once	NA	TRBJ1-1	TRBV19	CASMVETVNTEAFF	TGTGCCAGTATGGTAGAGACAGTGAACACTGAAGCTTTCTTT
NA	TRBD1	TRBJ1-2	TRBV7-2	CASSLAYLGTGPWGYTF	TGTGCCAGCAGCTTAGCGTACCTCGGGACAGGGCCCTGGGGCTACACCTTC
NA	TRBD2	TRBJ2-3	TRBV19	CASSMLAGTLGAQYF	TGTGCCAGTTCCATGCTAGCGGGGACGCTGGGGGCGCAGTATTTT
NA	TRBD2	TRBJ2-7	TRBV20-1	CSAGGGLAGVYEQYF	TGCAGTGCAGGAGGAGGACTAGCGGGAGTCTACGAGCAGTACTTC
NA	TRBD1	TRBJ1-2	TRBV20-1	CSATTRDRGRRGYTF	TGCAGTGCTACGACGCGGGACAGGGGCCGTAGGGGCTACACCTTC
NA	NA	TRBJ2-7	TRBV13	CASSLARGEQYF	TGTGCCAGCAGCTTGGCCAGGGGCGAGCAGTACTTC
NA	TRBD1	TRBJ1-1	TRBV7-9	CASSLLRSRTGRGDTEAFF	TGTGCCAGCAGCTTACTCCGTTCACGGACAGGGAGAGGTGACACTGAAGCTTTCTTT
NA	NA	TRBJ1-5	TRBV7-8	CASSLRTTSNQPQHF	TGTGCCAGCAGCTTAAGGACAACTAGCAATCAGCCCCAGCATTTT
NA	TRBD1	TRBJ1-1	TRBV2	CASSSRDRVTEAFF	TGTGCCAGCAGCTCCCGGGACAGGGTCACTGAAGCTTTCTTT
NA	NA	TRBJ2-2	TRBV7-6	CASSSQENTGELFF	TGTGCCAGCAGCTCACAAGAGAACACCGGGGAGCTGTTTTTT
NA	NA	TRBJ1-5	TRBV2	CASSGGSNQPQHF	TGTGCCAGCAGTGGAGGGAGCAATCAGCCCCAGCATTTT
NA	NA	TRBJ1-2	TRBV19	CASSSAGVLANYGYTF	TGTGCCAGTAGTTCGGCCGGTGTTCTGGCTAACTATGGCTACACCTTC